Sequencing of this TCR beta chain was carried out in a study of T cells in Graves' hyperthyroidism and ophthalmopathy. Germline CDR1 SGHVS, CDR2 FNYEAQ. Between the trimmed V and J ends, which lost 5 bases and 4 bases, there was a span of 17 bases. The CDR3 covers 15 residues. Lactation, pregnancy, other autoimmune disease or uncontrolled infection led to exclusion of patients. Thyroid ultrasound, orbital computed tomography, clinical symptoms, and serum thyroxine and TRAb underpinned diagnoses. Broader study findings: Most thyroid clonotypes with frequency above 0.001 were detected in blood. The model made its ophthalmopathy prediction, and onset followed a median about 6.8 months later.

TCR beta CDR3 region amplification was performed from RNA transcripts. TCR CDR3 regions were first amplified by RT-PCR with HTBI primers. In TCRdb, the multiplex PCR reads were re-called with MiXCR into one record per CDR3 protein. The data hold a few hundred thousand distinct CDR3 sequences, with about 14% observed a single time. Regarding this clonotype: What it recognizes is unknown. A single base separates this from a much larger clone, so it may be a read error.

What was sequenced was blood. This clonotype was obtained from a woman aged 30 to 39 with Graves' ophthalmopathy. This chain joins TRBV7-6 and TRBJ1-1; unclear D gene. The CDR3 reads CASSPTPGTATEAFF. CDR3 DNA sequence: TGTGCCAGCAGCCCCACACCCGGTACGGCCACTGAAGCTTTCTTT.